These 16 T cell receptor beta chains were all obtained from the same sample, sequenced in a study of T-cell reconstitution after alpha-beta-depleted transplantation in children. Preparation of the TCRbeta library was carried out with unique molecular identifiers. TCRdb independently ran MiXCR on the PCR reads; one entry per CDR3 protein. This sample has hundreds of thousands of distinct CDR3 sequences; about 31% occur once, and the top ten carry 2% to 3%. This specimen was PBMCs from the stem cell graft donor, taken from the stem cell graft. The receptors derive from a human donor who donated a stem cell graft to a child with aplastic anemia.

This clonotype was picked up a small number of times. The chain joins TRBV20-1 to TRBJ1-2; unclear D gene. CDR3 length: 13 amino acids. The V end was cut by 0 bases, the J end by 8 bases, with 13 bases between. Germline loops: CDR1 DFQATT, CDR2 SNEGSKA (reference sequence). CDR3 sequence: CSARDVNPRGYTF. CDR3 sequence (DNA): TGCAGTGCTAGAGATGTAAATCCGCGGGGCTACACCTTC.

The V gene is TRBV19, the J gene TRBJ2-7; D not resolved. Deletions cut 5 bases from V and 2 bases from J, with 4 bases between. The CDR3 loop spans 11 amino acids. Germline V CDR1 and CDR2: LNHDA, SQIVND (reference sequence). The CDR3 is CASSWTYEQYV. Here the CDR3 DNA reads TGTGCCAGTAGTTGGACCTACGAGCAGTACGTC.

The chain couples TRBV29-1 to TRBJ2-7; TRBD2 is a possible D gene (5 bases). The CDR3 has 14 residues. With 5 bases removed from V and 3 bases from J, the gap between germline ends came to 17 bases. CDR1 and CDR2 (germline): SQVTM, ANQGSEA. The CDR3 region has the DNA TGCAGCGTTTCCGGGGAAGGCGTCGGCTACGAGCAGTACTTC. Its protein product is CSVSGEGVGYEQYF.

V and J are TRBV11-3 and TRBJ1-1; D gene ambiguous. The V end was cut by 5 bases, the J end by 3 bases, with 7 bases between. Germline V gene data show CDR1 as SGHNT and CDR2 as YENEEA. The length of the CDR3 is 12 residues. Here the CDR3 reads CASSPLYTEAFF. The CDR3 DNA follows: TGTGCCAGCAGCCCCCTGTACACTGAAGCTTTCTTT.

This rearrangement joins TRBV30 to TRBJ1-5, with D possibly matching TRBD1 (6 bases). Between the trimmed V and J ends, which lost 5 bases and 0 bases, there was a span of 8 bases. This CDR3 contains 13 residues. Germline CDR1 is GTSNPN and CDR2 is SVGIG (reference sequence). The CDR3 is CAWAGDSNQPQHF. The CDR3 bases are TGTGCCTGGGCAGGGGATAGCAATCAGCCCCAGCATTTT. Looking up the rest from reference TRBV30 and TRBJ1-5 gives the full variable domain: SQTIHQWPATLVQPVGSPLSLECTVEGTSNPNLYWYRQAAGRGLQLLFYSVGIGQISSEVPQNLSASRPQDRQFILSSKKLLLSDSGFYLCAWAGDSNQPQHFGDGTRLSIL.

The CDR3 here is CASSPPAWSENRRGEQFF. As DNA, the CDR3 is TGTGCCAGCAGCCCCCCGGCCTGGAGCGAAAATAGGAGGGGTGAGCAGTTCTTC. The chain joins TRBV9 to TRBJ2-1; the D gene is possibly TRBD2 (6 bases). Germline loops: CDR1 SGDLS, CDR2 YYNGEE. V shed 4 bases and J shed 9 bases, with 29 bases lying between them. The CDR3 is 18 amino acids.

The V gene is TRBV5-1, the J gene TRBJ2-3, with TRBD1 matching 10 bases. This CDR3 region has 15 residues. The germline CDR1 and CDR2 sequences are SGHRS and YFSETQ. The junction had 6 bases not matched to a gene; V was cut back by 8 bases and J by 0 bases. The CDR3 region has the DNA TGCGCCAGTAGACAGGGGGCCTCTAGCACAGATACGCAGTATTTT. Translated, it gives CASRQGASSTDTQYF.

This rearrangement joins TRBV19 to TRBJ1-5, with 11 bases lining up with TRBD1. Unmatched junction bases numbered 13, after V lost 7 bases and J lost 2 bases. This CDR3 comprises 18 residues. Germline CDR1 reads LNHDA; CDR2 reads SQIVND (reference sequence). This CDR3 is CASTMDGTGGRGNQPQHF. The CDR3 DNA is TGTGCCAGTACCATGGACGGGACAGGGGGTCGTGGCAATCAGCCCCAGCATTTT.

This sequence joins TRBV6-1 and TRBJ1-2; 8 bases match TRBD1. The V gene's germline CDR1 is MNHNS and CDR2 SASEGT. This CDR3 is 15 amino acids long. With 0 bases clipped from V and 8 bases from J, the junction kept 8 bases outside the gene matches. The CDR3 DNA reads TGTGCCAGCAGTGAAGCATGGGCAGGGGGCAACGGCTACACCTTC. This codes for CASSEAWAGGNGYTF.

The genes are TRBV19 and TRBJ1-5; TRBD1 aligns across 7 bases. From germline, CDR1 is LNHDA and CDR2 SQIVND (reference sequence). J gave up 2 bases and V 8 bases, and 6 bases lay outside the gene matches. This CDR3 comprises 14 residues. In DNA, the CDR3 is TGTGCCAGTCAACCCGGGACAGGCAATCAGCCCCAGCATTTT. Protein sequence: CASQPGTGNQPQHF.

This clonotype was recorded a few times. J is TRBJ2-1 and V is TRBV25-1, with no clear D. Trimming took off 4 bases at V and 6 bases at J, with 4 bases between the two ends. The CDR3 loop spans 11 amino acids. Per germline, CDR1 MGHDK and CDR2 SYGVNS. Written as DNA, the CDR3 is TGTGCCAGCAGTGTGACCAATGAGCAGTTCTTC. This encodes CASSVTNEQFF.

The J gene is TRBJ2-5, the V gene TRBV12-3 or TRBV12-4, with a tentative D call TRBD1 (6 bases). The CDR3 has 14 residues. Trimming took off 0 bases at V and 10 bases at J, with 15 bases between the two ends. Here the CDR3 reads CASSLAQGSGNQYF. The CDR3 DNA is TGTGCCAGCAGTTTAGCGCAGGGGTCCGGGAACCAGTACTTC.

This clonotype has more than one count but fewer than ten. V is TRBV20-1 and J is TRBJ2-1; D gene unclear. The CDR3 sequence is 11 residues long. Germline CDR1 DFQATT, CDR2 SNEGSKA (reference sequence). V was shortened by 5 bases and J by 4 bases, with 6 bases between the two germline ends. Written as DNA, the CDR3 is TGCAGTGCTGGGAAATACAATGAGCAGTTCTTC. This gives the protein CSAGKYNEQFF.

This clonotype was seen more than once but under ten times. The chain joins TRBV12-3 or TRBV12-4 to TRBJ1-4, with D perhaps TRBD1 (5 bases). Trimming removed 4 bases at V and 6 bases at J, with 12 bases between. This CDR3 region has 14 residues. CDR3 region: CASSSRGNDEKLFF. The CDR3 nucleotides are TGTGCCAGCAGTTCGCGGGGGAACGATGAAAAACTGTTTTTT.

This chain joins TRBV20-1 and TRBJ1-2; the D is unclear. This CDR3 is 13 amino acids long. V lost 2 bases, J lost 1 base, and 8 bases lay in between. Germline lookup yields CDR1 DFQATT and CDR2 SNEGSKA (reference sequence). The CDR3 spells CSARRPDNYGYTF. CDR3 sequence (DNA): TGCAGTGCTAGAAGACCGGATAACTATGGCTACACCTTC.

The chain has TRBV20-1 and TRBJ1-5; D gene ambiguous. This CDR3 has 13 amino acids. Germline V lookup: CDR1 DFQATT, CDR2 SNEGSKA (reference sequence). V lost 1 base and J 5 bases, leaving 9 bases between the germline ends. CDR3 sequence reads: CSARGSRHQPQHF. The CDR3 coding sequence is TGCAGTGCTAGAGGGTCCAGGCATCAGCCCCAGCATTTT.